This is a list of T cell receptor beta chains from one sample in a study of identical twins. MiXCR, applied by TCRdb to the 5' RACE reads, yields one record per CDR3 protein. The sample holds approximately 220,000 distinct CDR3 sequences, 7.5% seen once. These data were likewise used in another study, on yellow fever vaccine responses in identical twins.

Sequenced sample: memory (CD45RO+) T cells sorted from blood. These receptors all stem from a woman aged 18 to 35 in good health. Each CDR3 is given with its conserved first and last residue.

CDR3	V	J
CASSLVPDTNYGYTF	TRBV7-9	TRBJ1-2
CASSSIPGQRYSGNTIYF	TRBV28	TRBJ1-3
CASSNPQGADTTGELFF	TRBV7-8	TRBJ2-2
CSVAPAGGFDEQFF	TRBV29-1	TRBJ2-1
CASSLLGNSGNTIYF	TRBV5-1	TRBJ1-3
CASSFMTSGSTDTQYF	TRBV5-1	TRBJ2-3
CATSRVLASNEQFF	TRBV15	TRBJ2-1
CSASSSGGGQPQHF	TRBV20-1	TRBJ1-5
CASSTLNPKDTQYF	TRBV14	TRBJ2-3
CSVEWQVGQPQHF	TRBV29-1	TRBJ1-5
CASSLLDTYTEAFF	TRBV12-3/TRBV12-4	TRBJ1-1
CASSSSGRGGDTGELFF	TRBV5-1	TRBJ2-2
CAISEGGAGEKLFF	TRBV10-3	TRBJ1-4
CATSDPGGRAVETQYF	TRBV24-1	TRBJ2-5
CASRPTGNTEAFF	TRBV3-1	TRBJ1-1
CASRSDRENTEAFF	TRBV5-1	TRBJ1-1
CASSVTSPALEQTQYF	TRBV7-2	TRBJ2-5
CSASGPKNTEAFF	TRBV20-1	TRBJ1-1
CASSYSGAGDSRSQHF	TRBV6-2/TRBV6-3	TRBJ1-5
CASSYSDEGEAQYF	TRBV6-5	TRBJ2-7